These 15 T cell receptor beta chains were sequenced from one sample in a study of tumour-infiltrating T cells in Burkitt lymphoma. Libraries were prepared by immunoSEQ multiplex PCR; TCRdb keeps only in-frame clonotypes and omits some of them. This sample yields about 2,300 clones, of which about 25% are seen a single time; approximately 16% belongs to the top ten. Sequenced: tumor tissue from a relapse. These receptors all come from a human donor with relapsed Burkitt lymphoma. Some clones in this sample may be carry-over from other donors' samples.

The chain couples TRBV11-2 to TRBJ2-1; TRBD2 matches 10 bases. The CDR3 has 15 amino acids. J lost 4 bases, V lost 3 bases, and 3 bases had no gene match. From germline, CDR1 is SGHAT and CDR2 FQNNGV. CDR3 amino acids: CASSFGLAVYNEQFF. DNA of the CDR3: TGTGCCAGCAGCTTTGGACTAGCGGTGTACAATGAGCAGTTCTTC.

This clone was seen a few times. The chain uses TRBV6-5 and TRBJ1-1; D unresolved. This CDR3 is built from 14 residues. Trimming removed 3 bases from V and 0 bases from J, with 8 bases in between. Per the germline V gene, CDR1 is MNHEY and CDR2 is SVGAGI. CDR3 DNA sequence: TGTGCCAGCAGTTATCAGATAATGAACACTGAAGCTTTCTTT. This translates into CASSYQIMNTEAFF.

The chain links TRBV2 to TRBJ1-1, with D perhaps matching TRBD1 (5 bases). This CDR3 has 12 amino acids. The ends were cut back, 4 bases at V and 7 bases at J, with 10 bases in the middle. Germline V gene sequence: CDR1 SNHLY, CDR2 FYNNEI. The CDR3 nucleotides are TGTGCCAGCAGTGGGGACGGTAGTGAAGCTTTCTTT. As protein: CASSGDGSEAFF.

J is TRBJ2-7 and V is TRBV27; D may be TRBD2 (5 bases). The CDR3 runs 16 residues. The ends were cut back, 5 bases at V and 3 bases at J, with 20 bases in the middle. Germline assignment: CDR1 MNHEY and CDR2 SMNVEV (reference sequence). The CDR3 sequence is CASSTSGILDLYEQYF. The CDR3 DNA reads TGTGCCAGCAGTACCTCCGGGATCCTCGATCTCTACGAGCAGTACTTC.

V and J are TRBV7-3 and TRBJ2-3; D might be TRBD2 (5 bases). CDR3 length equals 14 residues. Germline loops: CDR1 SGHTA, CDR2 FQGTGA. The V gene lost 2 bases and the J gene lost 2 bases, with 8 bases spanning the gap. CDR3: CASSLEAATDTQYF. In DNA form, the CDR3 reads TGTGCCAGCAGCTTAGAAGCGGCCACAGATACGCAGTATTTT.

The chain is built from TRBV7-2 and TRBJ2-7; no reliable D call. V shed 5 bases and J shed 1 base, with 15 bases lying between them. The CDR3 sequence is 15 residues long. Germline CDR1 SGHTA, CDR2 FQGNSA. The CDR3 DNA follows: TGTGCCAGCAGCCAGCAAAGCGCCGGGTCCTACGAGCAGTACTTC. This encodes CASSQQSAGSYEQYF.

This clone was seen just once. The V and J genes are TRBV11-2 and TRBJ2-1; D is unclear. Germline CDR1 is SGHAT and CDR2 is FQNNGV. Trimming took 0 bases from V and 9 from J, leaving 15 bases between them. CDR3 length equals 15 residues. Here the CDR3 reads CASSLDIGPGGEQFF. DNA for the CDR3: TGTGCCAGCAGCTTAGATATCGGACCCGGCGGTGAGCAGTTCTTC. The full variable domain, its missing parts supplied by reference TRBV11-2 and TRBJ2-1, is EAGVAQSPRYKIIEKRQSVAFWCNPISGHATLYWYQQILGQGPKLLIQFQNNGVVDDSQLPKDRFSAERLKGVDSTLKIQPAKLEDSAVYLCASSLDIGPGGEQFFGPGTRLTVL.

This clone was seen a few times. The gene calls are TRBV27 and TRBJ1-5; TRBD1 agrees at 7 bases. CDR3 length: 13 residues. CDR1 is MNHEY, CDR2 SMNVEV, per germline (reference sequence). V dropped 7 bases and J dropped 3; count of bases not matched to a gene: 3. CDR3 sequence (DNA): TGTGCCAGCAAGGGGGCCTTCAATCAGCCCCAGCATTTT. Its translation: CASKGAFNQPQHF.

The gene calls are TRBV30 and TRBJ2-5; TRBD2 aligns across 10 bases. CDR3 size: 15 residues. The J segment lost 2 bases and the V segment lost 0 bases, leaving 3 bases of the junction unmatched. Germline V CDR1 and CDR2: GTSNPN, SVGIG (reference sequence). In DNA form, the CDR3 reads TGTGCCTGGAGTGTAACTAGCGGGGTGCAAGAGACCCAGTACTTC. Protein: CAWSVTSGVQETQYF.

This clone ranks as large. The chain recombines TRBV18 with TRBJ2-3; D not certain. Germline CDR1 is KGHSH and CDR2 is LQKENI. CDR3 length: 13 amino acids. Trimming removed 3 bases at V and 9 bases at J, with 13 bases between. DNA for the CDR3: TGTGCCAGCTCACCCATGTGGAAGGAGACGCAGTATTTT. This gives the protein CASSPMWKETQYF.

Here the CDR3 DNA reads TGCAACGGGGGGACTAGCAATGAGCAGTTCTTC. Its translation: CNGGTSNEQFF. The V gene is TRBV29-1, the J gene TRBJ2-1; 8 bases align to TRBD2. Germline loops: CDR1 SQVTM, CDR2 ANQGSEA. This CDR3 comprises 11 residues.

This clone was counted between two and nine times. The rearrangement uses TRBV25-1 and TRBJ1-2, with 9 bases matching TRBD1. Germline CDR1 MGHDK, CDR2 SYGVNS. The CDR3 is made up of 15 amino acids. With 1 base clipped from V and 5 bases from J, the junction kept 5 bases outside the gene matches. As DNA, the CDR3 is TGTGCCAGCAGTGAATCAACAGGGGGCGCGTATGGCTACACCTTC. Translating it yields CASSESTGGAYGYTF.

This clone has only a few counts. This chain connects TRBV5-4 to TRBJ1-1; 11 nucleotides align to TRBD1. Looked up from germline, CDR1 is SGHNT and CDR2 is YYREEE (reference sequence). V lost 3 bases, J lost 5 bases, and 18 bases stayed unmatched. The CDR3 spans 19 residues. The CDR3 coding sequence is TGTGCCAGCAGCTCGGACCATATCCGGGACAGGGGGGGAAATACTGAAGCTTTCTTT. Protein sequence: CASSSDHIRDRGGNTEAFF.

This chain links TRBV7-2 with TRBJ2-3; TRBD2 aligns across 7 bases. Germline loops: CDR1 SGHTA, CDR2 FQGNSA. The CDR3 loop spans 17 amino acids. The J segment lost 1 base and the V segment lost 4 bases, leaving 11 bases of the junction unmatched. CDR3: CASSWTRSGEGTDTQYF. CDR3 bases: TGTGCCAGCAGCTGGACTCGCAGCGGGGAGGGCACAGATACGCAGTATTTT.

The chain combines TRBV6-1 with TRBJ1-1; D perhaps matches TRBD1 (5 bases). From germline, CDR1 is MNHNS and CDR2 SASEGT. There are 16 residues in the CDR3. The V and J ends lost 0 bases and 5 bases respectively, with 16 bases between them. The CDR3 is CASSEAPGTVGTEAFF. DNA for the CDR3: TGTGCCAGCAGTGAAGCGCCTGGGACGGTGGGGACTGAAGCTTTCTTT.